These T cell receptor beta chains were read from a single sample in a study of long-term antiretroviral therapy in people with HIV. Measured with immunoSEQ multiplex PCR; TCRdb has only the in-frame clones, and not every one. Of 20,000 to 25,000 clones detected, about 92% appear once; the ten largest clones hold around 7%. The specimen was unsorted PBMCs, collected 4.4 years after starting antiretroviral therapy. Receptors originate from a woman aged 50 to 60 with HIV. Both conserved end residues are part of each CDR3. The D gene is left open where the match is weak. Clone size is stated in some rows and not others, as once, few, many or a class when expanded.

j_gene,v_gene,abundance,d_gene,CDR3aa,CDR3nt
TRBJ1-2,TRBV20-1,.,.,CSATGENGYTF,TGCAGTGCTACGGGGGAGAATGGCTACACCTTC
TRBJ2-2,TRBV6-5,.,TRBD1,CASSRTGLTGELFF,TGTGCCAGCAGCAGGACAGGGTTAACCGGGGAGCTGTTTTTT
TRBJ1-4,TRBV30,.,.,CAWSERGGLEKLFF,TGTGCCTGGAGTGAGAGAGGGGGGCTTGAAAAACTGTTTTTT
TRBJ1-2,TRBV15,.,TRBD1,CATSKRGPGYGYTF,TGTGCCACCAGCAAAAGGGGGCCTGGCTATGGCTACACCTTC
TRBJ2-1,TRBV7-2,.,.,CASSPLFEQFF,TGTGCCAGCAGCCCCCTTTTTGAGCAGTTCTTC
TRBJ2-3,TRBV29-1,once,TRBD1,CSARPGQPASTDTQYF,TGCAGCGCCCGGCCGGGACAGCCCGCTAGCACAGATACGCAGTATTTT
TRBJ2-2,TRBV7-2,.,TRBD2,CASSLHGTSGTGELFF,TGTGCCAGCAGCTTACATGGGACTAGCGGGACCGGGGAGCTGTTTTTT
TRBJ2-7,TRBV6-1,.,.,CASSFRESYEQYF,TGTGCCAGCAGCTTTAGGGAATCCTACGAGCAGTACTTC
TRBJ1-3,TRBV4-1,.,TRBD1,CASSQGGDRTIYF,TGCGCCAGCAGCCAGGGTGGGGACAGAACCATATATTTT
TRBJ2-5,TRBV7-9,.,.,CASMGDGETQYF,TGTGCCAGCATGGGGGATGGGGAGACCCAGTACTTC
TRBJ2-7,TRBV9,.,.,CASSVVSDSYEQYF,TGTGCCAGCAGCGTAGTTAGCGACTCCTACGAGCAGTACTTC
TRBJ1-2,TRBV5-6,.,.,CASSFGPGAPSYGYTF,TGTGCCAGCAGCTTTGGGCCGGGGGCCCCTTCCTATGGCTACACCTTC
TRBJ2-5,TRBV29-1,.,TRBD1,CSVEPPGGYQETQYF,TGCAGCGTTGAACCGCCAGGGGGTTACCAAGAGACCCAGTACTTC
TRBJ1-1,TRBV7-8,.,TRBD1,CASSHRGGTEAFF,TGTGCCAGCAGCCACAGGGGGGGCACTGAAGCTTTCTTT
TRBJ2-1,TRBV7-3,.,TRBD2,CASSLTGGTYNEQFF,TGTGCCAGCAGCTTAACCGGGGGGACCTACAATGAGCAGTTCTTC
TRBJ2-7,TRBV2,once,.,CASREDSSYEQYF,TGTGCCAGCAGGGAGGACAGCTCCTACGAGCAGTACTTC
TRBJ2-3,TRBV5-1,.,TRBD1,CASSLQGGWSTDTQYF,TGCGCCAGCAGCTTACAGGGGGGATGGAGCACAGATACGCAGTATTTT
TRBJ1-4,TRBV30,.,.,CAWMFRGQVNEKLFF,TGTGCCTGGATGTTCAGAGGGCAGGTTAATGAAAAACTGTTTTTT
TRBJ2-7,TRBV29-1,once,.,CSLDWGGNEQYF,TGCAGCTTAGACTGGGGGGGCAACGAGCAGTACTTC
TRBJ1-5,TRBV6-6,.,.,CASSLLAFSNQPQHF,TGTGCCAGCAGCCTCTTGGCGTTTAGCAATCAGCCCCAGCATTTT